This T cell receptor (beta chain) was observed in a study of identical twins. One entry per CDR3 protein, called by TCRdb with MiXCR from the 5' RACE reads. The sample lists over 500,000 distinct CDR3 sequences, approximately 22% occurring once. This clonotype appeared a few times. Its cognate antigen is unknown. The CDR3 totals 14 residues. The V end lost 5 bases, the J end lost 4 bases, and 13 bases lay between the germline ends. Whole-study results and caveats: Abundant cord blood beta clonotypes carried fewer insertions; memory repertoires showed none.

These data are also associated with another study on T cells expressing NK-cell markers.

The sequencing input was CD4+ T cells sorted from blood. The receptor's source is a woman aged 18 to 35 in good health. This chain joins TRBV12-3 or TRBV12-4 and TRBJ2-3; possibly TRBD2 for D (5 bases). The CDR3 here is CASSLTSVADTQYF. The CDR3 nucleotides are TGTGCCAGCAGTCTCACTAGTGTCGCAGATACGCAGTATTTT.